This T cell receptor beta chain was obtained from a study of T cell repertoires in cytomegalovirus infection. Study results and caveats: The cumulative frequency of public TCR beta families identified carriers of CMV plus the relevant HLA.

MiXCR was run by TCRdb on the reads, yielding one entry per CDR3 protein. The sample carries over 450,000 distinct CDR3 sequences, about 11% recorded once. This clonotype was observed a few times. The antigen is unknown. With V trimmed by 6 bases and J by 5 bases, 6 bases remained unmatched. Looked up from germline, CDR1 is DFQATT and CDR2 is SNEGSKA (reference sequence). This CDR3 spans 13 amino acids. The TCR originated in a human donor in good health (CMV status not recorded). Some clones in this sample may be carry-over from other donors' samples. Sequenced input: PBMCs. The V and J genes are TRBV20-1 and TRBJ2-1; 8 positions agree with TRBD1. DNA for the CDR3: TGCAGTGCCACGACAGGGGTGGACAATGAGCAGTTCTTC. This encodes CSATTGVDNEQFF.